The 3 T cell receptor beta chains below come from one sample, sequenced in a study of T-cell memory formation after mild COVID-19. MiXCR, run by TCRdb on the 5' RACE reads, gives a single entry per CDR3 protein. The sample lists hundreds of thousands of distinct CDR3 sequences, over 7% seen once, with 20% to 25% in the top ten. The sequenced sample consisted of PBMCs or a T cell subset sorted from them (not recorded which). These receptors were collected from a man between 18 and 29 years old who had mild COVID-19 (a few samples of this study predate the infection). Cell type and time point are not known.

This clonotype was counted a few times. The chain recombines TRBV28 with TRBJ2-1; TRBD1 agrees at 9 bases. The CDR3 has 15 amino acids. J was trimmed by 6 bases and V by 5 bases; bases with no gene match: 8. Germline CDR1 is MDHEN and CDR2 is SYDVKM. The CDR3 loop is CASSRYSDRGNEQFF. The CDR3 coding sequence is TGTGCCAGCAGTCGTTATTCGGACAGGGGCAATGAGCAGTTCTTC.

The chain joins TRBV5-1 to TRBJ2-5; tentatively, D is TRBD1 (6 bases). The length of the CDR3 is 15 residues. Trimming took 7 bases from V and 2 from J, leaving 18 bases between them. The V gene's germline CDR1 is SGHRS and CDR2 YFSETQ. CDR3 protein: CASQSRGGWQETQYF. CDR3 DNA: TGCGCCAGCCAGAGCAGGGGTGGTTGGCAAGAGACCCAGTACTTC.

This clonotype turned up a few times. The chain recombines TRBV24-1 with TRBJ2-3; D ambiguous. This CDR3 comprises 14 residues. Germline V gene sequence: CDR1 KGHDR, CDR2 SFDVKD. V dropped 3 bases and J dropped 0 bases, with 6 bases sitting between them. CDR3 loop: CATSDPTSTDTQYF. The CDR3 DNA follows: TGTGCCACCAGTGATCCTACTAGCACAGATACGCAGTATTTT.